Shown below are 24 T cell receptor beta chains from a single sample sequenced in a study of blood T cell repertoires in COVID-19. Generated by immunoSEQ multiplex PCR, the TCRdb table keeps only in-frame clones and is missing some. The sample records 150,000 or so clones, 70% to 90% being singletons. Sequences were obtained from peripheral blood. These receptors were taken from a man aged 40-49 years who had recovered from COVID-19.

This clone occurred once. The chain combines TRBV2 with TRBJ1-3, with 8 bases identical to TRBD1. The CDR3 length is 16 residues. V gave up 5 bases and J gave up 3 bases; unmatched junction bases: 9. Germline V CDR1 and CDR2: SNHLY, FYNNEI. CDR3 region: CASSSQGAMDGNTIYF. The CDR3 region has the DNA TGTGCCAGCAGTTCCCAGGGGGCGATGGATGGAAACACCATATATTTT.

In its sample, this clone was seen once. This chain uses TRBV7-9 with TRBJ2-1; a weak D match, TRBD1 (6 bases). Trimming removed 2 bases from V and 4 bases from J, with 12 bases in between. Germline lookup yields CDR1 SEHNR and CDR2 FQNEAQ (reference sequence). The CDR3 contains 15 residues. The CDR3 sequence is CASSLWGTKYNEQFF. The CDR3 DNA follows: TGTGCCAGCAGCTTATGGGGGACAAAGTACAATGAGCAGTTCTTC.

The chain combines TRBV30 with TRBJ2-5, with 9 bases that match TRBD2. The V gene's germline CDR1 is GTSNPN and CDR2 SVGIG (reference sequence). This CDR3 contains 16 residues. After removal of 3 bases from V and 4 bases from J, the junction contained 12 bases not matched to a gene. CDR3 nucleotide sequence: TGTGCCTGGAGCCCGATGGGGCGGGGGGGCCGAGAGACCCAGTACTTC. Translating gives CAWSPMGRGGRETQYF.

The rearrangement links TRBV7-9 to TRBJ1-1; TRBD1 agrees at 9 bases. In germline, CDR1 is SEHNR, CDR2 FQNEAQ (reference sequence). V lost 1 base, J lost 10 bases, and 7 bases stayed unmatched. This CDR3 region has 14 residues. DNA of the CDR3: TGTGCCAGCAGCTTAGGTGGGACAGGGCAAGGAGCTTTCTTT. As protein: CASSLGGTGQGAFF.

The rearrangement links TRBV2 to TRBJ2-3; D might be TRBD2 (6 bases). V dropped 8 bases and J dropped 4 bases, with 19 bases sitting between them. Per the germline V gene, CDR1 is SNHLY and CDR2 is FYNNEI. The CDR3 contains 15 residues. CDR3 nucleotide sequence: TGTGCCAGCGGGGAGGACTCCCAAAGGGCAGATACGCAGTATTTT. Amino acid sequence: CASGEDSQRADTQYF.

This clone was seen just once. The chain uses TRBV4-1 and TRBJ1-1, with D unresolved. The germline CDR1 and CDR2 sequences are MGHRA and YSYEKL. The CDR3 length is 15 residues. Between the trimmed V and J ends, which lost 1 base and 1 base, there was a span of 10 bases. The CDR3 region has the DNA TGCGCCAGCAGCCAAGTTTTCCGGGAGAACACTGAAGCTTTCTTT. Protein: CASSQVFRENTEAFF.

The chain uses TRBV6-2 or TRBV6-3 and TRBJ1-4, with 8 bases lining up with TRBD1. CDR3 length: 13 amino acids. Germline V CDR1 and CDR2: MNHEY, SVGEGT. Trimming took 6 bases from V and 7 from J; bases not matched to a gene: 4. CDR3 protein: CASSGQGAEKLFF. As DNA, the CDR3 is TGTGCCAGCAGCGGACAGGGAGCTGAAAAACTGTTTTTT.

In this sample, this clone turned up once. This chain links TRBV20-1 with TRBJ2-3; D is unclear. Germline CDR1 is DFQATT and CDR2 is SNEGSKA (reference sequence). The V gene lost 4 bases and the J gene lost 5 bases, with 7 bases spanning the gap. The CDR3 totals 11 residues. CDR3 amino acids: CSATTGDTQYF. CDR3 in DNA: TGCAGTGCTACAACGGGAGATACGCAGTATTTT.

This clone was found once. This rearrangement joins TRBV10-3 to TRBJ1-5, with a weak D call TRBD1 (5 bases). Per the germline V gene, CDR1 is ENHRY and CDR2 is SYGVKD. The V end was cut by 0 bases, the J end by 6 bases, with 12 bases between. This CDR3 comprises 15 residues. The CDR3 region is CAISESLGGAQPQHF. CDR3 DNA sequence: TGTGCCATCAGTGAGTCCTTGGGTGGGGCTCAGCCCCAGCATTTT.

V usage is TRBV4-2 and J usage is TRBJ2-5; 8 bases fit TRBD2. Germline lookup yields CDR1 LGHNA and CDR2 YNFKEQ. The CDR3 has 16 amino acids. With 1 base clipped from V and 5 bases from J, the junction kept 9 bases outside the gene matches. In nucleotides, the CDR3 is TGTGCCAGCAGCCAAGGGGCGGGACTAGAGGGGGAGACCCAGTACTTC. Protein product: CASSQGAGLEGETQYF.

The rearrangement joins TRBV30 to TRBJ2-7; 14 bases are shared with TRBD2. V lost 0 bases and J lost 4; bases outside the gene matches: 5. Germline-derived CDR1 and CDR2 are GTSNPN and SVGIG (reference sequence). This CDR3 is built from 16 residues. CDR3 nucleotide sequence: TGTGCCTGGAGTGTAGCCGGACTAGCGGGAGGTTACGAGCAGTACTTC. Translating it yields CAWSVAGLAGGYEQYF.

CDR3 coding DNA: TGTGCCAGCAGTCACAGGGGGAACTACAATGAGCAGTTCTTC. Its translation: CASSHRGNYNEQFF. The chain uses TRBV27 and TRBJ2-1; TRBD1 matches at 8 bases. This CDR3 spans 14 amino acids. V shed 5 bases, J shed 3 bases, and the junction held 3 bases outside the gene matches. Germline CDR1 is MNHEY and CDR2 is SMNVEV (reference sequence).

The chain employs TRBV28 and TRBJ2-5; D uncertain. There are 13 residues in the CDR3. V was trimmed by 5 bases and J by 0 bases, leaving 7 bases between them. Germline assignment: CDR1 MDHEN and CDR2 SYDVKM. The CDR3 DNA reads TGTGCCAGCAGTCGGCGGAACCAAGAGACCCAGTACTTC. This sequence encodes CASSRRNQETQYF.

CDR3 loop: CASSEDSRETQYF. In nucleotides, the CDR3 is TGTGCCAGCAGTGAGGACAGTCGAGAGACCCAGTACTTC. The rearrangement joins TRBV2 to TRBJ2-5; D possibly corresponds to TRBD1 (6 bases). Germline V gives CDR1 SNHLY, CDR2 FYNNEI. Trimming cost V 3 bases and J 4 bases, with 9 bases left between them. The CDR3 has 13 amino acids.

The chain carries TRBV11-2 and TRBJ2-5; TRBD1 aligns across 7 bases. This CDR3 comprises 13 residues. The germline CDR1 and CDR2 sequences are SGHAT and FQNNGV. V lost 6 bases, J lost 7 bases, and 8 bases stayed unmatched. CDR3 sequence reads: CASRGQRKGTQYF. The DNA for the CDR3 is TGTGCCAGCAGGGGACAGCGTAAAGGGACCCAGTACTTC. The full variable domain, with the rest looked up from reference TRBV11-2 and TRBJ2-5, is EAGVAQSPRYKIIEKRQSVAFWCNPISGHATLYWYQQILGQGPKLLIQFQNNGVVDDSQLPKDRFSAERLKGVDSTLKIQPAKLEDSAVYLCASRGQRKGTQYFGPGTRLLVL.

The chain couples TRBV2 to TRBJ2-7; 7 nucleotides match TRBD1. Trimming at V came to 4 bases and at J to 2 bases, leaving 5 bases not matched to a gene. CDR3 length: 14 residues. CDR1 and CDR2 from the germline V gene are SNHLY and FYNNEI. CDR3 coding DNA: TGTGCCAGCAGTGTCGAAGGGGGCGCCTACGAGCAGTACTTC. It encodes CASSVEGGAYEQYF.

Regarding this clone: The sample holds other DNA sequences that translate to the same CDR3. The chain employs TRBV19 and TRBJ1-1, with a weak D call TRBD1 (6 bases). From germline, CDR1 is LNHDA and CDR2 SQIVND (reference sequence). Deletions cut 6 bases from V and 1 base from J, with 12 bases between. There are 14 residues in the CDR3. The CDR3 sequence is CASRIQGPNTEAFF. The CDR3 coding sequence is TGTGCCAGTAGGATCCAGGGGCCGAACACTGAAGCTTTCTTT.

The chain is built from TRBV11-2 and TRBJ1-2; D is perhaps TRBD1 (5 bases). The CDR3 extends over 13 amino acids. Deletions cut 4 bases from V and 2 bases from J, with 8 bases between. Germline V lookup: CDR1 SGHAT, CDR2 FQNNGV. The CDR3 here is CASSSAGNYGYTF. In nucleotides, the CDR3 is TGTGCCAGCAGCTCGGCAGGGAACTATGGCTACACCTTC.

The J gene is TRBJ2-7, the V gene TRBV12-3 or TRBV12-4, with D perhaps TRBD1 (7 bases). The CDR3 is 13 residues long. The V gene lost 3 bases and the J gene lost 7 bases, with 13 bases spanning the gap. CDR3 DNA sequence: TGTGCCAGCAGTTTTAACAGGGGAGGTGAGCAGTACTTC. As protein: CASSFNRGGEQYF.

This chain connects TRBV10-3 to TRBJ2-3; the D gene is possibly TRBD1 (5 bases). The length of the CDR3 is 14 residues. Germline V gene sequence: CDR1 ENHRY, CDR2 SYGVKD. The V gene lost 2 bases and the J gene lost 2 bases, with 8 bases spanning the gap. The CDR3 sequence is CAISEADNTDTQYF. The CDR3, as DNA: TGTGCCATCAGTGAGGCGGACAACACAGATACGCAGTATTTT.

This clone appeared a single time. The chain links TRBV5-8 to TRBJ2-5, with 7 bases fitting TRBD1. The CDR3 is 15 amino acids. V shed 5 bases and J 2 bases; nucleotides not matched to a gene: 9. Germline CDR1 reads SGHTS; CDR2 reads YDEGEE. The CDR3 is CASRSGTVGQETQYF. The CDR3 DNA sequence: TGTGCCAGCAGATCCGGGACAGTGGGACAAGAGACCCAGTACTTC.

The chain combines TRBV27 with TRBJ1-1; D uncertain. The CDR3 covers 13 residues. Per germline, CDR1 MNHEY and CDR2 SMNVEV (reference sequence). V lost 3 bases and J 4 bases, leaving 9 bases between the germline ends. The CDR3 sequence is CASSFSPGTEAFF. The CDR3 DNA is TGTGCCAGCAGTTTTTCCCCGGGCACTGAAGCTTTCTTT.

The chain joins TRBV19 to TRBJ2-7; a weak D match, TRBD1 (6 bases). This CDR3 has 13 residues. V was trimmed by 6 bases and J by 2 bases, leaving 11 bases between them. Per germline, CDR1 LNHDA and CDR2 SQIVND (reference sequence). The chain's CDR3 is CASSTGTPYEQYF. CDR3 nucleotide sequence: TGTGCCAGTAGCACAGGGACGCCCTACGAGCAGTACTTC.

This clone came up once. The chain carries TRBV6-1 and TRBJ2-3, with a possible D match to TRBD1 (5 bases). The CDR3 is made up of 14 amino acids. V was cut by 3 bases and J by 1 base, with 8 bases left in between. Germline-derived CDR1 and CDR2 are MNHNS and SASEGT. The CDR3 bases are TGTGCCAGCAGTGAGGGGCCCGGCACAGATACGCAGTATTTT. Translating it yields CASSEGPGTDTQYF.